Below, one T cell receptor (beta chain) is given with its context. In the original workflow: Nucleated cell number was recorded as an estimate derived from reference gene primer amplification. The data were produced by immunoSEQ multiplex PCR, yet TCRdb's version contains in-frame clones alone and is incomplete. That table gives V, J and clone size, and the DNA gave D and trimming. The sample records approximately 300,000 clones, roughly 90% being singletons. CDR3 length: 13 amino acids. Trimming shortened V by 2 bases and J by 9 bases, and 8 bases separated the two germline ends. CDR1 is SNHLY, CDR2 FYNNEI, per germline. The data derive from a study of blood T cell repertoires in COVID-19.

Sequencing was done on a sample of PBMCs or T cells enriched from blood (not recorded which). The rearrangement uses TRBV2 and TRBJ1-6, with unresolved D. The sequence came from a woman younger than 45 who had been exposed to COVID-19. The CDR3 sequence: CASSESEGSPLHF. DNA of the CDR3: TGTGCCAGCAGTGAATCGGAGGGTTCACCCCTCCACTTT.